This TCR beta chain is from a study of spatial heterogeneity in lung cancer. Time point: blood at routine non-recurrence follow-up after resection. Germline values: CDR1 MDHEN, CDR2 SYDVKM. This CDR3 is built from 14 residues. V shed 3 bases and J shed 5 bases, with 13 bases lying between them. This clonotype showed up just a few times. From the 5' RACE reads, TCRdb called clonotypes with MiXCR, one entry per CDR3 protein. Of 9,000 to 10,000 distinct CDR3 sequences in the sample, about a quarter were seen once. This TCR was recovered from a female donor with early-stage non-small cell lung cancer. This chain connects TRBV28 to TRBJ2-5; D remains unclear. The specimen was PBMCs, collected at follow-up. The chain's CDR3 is CASSLASPVETQYF. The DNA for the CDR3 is TGTGCCAGCAGTTTGGCCTCTCCGGTGGAGACCCAGTACTTC.